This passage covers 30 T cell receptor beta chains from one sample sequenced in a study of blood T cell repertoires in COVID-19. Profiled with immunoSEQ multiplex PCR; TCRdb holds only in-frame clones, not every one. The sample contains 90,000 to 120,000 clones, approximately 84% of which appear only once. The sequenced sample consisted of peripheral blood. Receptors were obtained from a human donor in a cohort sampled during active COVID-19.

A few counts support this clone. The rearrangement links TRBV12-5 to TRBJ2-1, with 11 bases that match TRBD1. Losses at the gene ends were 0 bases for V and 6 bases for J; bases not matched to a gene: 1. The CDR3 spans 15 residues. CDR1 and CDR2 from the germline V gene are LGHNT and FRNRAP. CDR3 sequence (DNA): TGTGCTAGTGGTTTGGTAGGGACAGGGGGCAATGAGCAGTTCTTC. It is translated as CASGLVGTGGNEQFF.

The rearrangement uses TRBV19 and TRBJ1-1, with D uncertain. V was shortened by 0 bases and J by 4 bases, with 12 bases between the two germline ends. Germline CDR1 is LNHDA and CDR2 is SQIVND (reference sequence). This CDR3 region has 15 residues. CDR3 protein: CASSIDGDLVTEAFF. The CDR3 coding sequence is TGTGCCAGTAGTATAGACGGGGATTTAGTCACTGAAGCTTTCTTT.

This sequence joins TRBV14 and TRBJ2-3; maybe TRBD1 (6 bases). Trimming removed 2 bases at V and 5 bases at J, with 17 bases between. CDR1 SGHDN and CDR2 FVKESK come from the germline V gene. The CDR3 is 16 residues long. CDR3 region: CASSQPLGRGGDTQYF. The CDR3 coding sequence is TGTGCCAGCAGCCAACCCCTGGGCAGGGGCGGAGATACGCAGTATTTT.

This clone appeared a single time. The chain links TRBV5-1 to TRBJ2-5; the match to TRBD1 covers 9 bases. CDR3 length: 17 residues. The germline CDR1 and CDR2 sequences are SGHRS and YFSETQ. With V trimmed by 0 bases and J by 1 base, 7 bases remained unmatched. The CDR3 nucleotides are TGCGCCAGCAGCTTGGACTTTGGGACAGGGCCCCAAGAGACCCAGTACTTC. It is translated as CASSLDFGTGPQETQYF.

CDR3 sequence: CASSVAVTLYGYTF. CDR3 bases: TGTGCCAGCAGTGTGGCCGTGACACTCTATGGCTACACCTTC. The chain uses TRBV2 and TRBJ1-2, with unresolved D. This CDR3 region has 14 residues. Germline V gives CDR1 SNHLY, CDR2 FYNNEI. V shed 4 bases and J shed 4 bases, with 13 bases lying between them.

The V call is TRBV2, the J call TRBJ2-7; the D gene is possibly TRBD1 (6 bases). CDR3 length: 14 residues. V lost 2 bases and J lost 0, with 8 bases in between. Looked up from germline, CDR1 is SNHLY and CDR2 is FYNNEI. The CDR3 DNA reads TGTGCCAGCAGTGAAAGGGGGAGCTCCTACGAGCAGTACTTC. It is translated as CASSERGSSYEQYF.

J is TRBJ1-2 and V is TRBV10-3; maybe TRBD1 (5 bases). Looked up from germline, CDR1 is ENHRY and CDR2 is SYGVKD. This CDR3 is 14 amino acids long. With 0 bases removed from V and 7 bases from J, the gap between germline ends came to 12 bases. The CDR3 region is CAISESGRVSGYTF. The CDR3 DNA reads TGTGCCATCAGTGAGTCGGGCAGGGTCTCTGGCTACACCTTC.

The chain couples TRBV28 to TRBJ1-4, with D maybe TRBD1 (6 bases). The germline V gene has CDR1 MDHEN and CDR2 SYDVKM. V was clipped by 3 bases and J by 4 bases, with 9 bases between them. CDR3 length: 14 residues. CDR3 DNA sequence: TGTGCCAGCAGTTTTCGCAGGGGTAATGAAAAACTGTTTTTT. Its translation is CASSFRRGNEKLFF.

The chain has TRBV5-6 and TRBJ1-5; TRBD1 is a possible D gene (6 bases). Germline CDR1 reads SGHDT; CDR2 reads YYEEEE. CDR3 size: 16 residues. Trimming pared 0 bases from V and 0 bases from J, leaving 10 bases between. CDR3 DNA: TGTGCCAGCAGCTTGGGTCGGGGACATAGCAATCAGCCCCAGCATTTT. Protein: CASSLGRGHSNQPQHF.

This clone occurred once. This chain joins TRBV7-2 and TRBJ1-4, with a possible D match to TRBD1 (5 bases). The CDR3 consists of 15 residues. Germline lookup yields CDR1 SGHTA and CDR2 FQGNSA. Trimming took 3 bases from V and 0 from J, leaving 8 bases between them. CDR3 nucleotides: TGTGCCAGCAGCTTCCAGGGTGCAACTAATGAAAAACTGTTTTTT. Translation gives CASSFQGATNEKLFF.

The CDR3 loop reads CASSVGVQNEKLFF. CDR3 DNA sequence: TGTGCCAGCAGCGTAGGTGTACAGAATGAAAAACTGTTTTTT. The rearrangement joins TRBV9 to TRBJ1-4; no clear D gene. The CDR3 extends over 14 amino acids. The ends were cut back, 0 bases at V and 5 bases at J, with 8 bases in the middle. Germline CDR1 is SGDLS and CDR2 is YYNGEE. Based on the CDR3 plus reference TRBV9 and TRBJ1-4, the full variable domain is DSGVTQTPKHLITATGQRVTLRCSPRSGDLSVYWYQQSLDQGLQFLIQYYNGEERAKGNILERFSAQQFPDLHSELNLSSLELGDSALYFCASSVGVQNEKLFFGSGTQLSVL.

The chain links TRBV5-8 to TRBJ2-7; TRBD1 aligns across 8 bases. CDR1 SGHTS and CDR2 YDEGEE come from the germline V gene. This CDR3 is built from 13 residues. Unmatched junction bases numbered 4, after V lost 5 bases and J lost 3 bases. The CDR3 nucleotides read TGTGCCAGCAGGAGACAGGGGAACTACGAGCAGTACGTC. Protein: CASRRQGNYEQYV.

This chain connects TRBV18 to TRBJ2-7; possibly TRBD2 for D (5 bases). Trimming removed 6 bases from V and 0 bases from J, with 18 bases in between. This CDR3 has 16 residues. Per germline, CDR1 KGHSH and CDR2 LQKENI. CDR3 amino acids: CASSGLWAAGSYEQYF. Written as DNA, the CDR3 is TGTGCCAGCTCGGGCCTTTGGGCCGCGGGCTCCTACGAGCAGTACTTC.

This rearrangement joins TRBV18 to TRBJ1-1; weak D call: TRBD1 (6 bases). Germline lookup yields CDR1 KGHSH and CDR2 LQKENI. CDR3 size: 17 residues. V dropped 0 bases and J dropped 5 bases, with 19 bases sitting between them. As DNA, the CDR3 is TGTGCCAGCTCACCACCGATCGGGGGGCGAGTGTTAACTGAAGCTTTCTTT. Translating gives CASSPPIGGRVLTEAFF.

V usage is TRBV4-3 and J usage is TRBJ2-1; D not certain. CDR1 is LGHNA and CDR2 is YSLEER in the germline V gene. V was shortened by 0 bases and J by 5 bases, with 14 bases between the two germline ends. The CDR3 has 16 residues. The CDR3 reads CASSQDQLLPHNEQFF. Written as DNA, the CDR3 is TGCGCCAGCAGCCAAGATCAACTCCTGCCACACAATGAGCAGTTCTTC.

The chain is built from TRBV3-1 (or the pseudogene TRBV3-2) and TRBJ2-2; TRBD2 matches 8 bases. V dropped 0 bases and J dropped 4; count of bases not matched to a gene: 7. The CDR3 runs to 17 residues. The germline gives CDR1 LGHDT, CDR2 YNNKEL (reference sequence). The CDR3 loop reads CASSQDPGLDLTGELFF. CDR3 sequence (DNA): TGTGCCAGCAGCCAAGATCCGGGACTAGACCTCACCGGGGAGCTGTTTTTT.

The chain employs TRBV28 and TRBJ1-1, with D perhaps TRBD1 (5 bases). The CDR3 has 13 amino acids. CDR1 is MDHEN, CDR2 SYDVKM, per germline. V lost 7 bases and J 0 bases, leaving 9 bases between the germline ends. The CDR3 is CASTETVNTEAFF. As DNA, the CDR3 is TGTGCCAGCACAGAGACAGTGAACACTGAAGCTTTCTTT.

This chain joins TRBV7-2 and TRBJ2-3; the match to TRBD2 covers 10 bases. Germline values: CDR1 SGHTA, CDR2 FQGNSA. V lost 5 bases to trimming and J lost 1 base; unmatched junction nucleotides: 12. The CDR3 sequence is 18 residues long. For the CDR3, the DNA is TGTGCCAGCAGCACAGGGGCTAGCGGGAGATCGGGCACAGATACGCAGTATTTT. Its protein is CASSTGASGRSGTDTQYF.

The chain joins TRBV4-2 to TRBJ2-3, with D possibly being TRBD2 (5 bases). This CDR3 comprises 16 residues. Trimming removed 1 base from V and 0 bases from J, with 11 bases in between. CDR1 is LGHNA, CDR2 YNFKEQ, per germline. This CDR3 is CASSQGVTSSTDTQYF. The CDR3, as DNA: TGTGCCAGCAGCCAAGGAGTCACTAGTAGCACAGATACGCAGTATTTT.

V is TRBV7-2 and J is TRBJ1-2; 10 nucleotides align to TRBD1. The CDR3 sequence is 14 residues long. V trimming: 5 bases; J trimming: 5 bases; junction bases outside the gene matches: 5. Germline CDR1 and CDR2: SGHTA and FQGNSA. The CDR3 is CASSRDRGGYGYTF. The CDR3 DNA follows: TGTGCCAGCAGCCGGGACAGGGGAGGGTATGGCTACACCTTC.

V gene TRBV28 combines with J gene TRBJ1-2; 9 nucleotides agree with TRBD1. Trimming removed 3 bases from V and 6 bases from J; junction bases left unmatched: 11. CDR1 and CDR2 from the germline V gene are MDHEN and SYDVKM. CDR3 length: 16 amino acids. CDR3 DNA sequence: TGTGCCAGCAGTTTTGGTGGGACAGGGTACTCGAATGGCTACACCTTC. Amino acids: CASSFGGTGYSNGYTF.

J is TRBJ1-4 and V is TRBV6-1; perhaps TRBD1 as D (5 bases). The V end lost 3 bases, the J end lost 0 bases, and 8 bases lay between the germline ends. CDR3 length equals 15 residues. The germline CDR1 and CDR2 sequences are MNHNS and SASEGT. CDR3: CASSEQGTTNEKLFF. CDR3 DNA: TGTGCCAGCAGTGAGCAGGGAACAACTAATGAAAAACTGTTTTTT.

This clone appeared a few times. CDR3 sequence: CASSRSGGGTDTQYF. CDR3 DNA: TGTGCCAGCAGCCGTAGCGGGGGGGGCACAGATACGCAGTATTTT. This chain links TRBV3-1 (or the pseudogene TRBV3-2) with TRBJ2-3; 11 positions match TRBD2. This CDR3 region has 15 residues. Germline CDR1 reads LGHDT; CDR2 reads YNNKEL (reference sequence). The V segment lost 4 bases and the J segment 1 base; nucleotides outside the gene matches: 1.

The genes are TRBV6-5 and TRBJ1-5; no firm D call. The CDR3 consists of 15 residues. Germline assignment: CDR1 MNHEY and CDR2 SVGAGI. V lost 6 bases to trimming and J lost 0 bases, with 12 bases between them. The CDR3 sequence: CASRPQAYSNQPQHF. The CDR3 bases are TGTGCCAGCAGACCCCAGGCTTATAGCAATCAGCCCCAGCATTTT.

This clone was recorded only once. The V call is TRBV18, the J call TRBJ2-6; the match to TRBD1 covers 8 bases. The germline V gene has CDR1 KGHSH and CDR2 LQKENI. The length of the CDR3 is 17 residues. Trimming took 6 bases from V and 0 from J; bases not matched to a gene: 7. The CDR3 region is CASSPGQELSGANVLTF. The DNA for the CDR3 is TGTGCCAGCTCTCCGGGACAGGAACTCTCTGGGGCCAACGTCCTGACTTTC.

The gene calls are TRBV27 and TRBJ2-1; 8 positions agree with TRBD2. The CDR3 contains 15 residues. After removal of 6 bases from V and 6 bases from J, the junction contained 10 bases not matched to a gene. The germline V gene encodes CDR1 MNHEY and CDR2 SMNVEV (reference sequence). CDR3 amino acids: CASRPGTRSFNEQFF. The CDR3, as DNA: TGTGCCAGCAGGCCAGGGACTAGATCGTTCAATGAGCAGTTCTTC.

The CDR3 sequence is CASSLLTGVGTEAFF. The CDR3 DNA follows: TGTGCCAGCAGCTTACTCACAGGGGTGGGCACTGAAGCTTTCTTT. The rearrangement links TRBV7-9 to TRBJ1-1; TRBD1 matches at 7 bases. This CDR3 contains 15 residues. V trimming: 2 bases; J trimming: 4 bases; junction bases outside the gene matches: 7. Germline loops: CDR1 SEHNR, CDR2 FQNEAQ (reference sequence).

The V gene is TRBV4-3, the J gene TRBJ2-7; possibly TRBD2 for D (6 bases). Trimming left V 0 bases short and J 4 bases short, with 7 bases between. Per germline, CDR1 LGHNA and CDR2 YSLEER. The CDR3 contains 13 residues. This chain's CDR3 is CASSQDRGYEQYF. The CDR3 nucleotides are TGCGCCAGCAGCCAAGATCGGGGGTACGAGCAGTACTTC.

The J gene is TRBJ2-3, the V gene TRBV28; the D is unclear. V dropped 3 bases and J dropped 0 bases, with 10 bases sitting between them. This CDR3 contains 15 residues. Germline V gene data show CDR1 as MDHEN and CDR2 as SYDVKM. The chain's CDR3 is CASSFRASSTDTQYF. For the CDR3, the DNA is TGTGCCAGCAGTTTTCGCGCTTCGAGCACAGATACGCAGTATTTT. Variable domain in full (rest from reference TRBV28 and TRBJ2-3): DVKVTQSSRYLVKRTGEKVFLECVQDMDHENMFWYRQDPGLGLRLIYFSYDVKMKEKGDIPEGYSVSREKKERFSLILESASTNQTSMYLCASSFRASSTDTQYFGPGTRLTVL.

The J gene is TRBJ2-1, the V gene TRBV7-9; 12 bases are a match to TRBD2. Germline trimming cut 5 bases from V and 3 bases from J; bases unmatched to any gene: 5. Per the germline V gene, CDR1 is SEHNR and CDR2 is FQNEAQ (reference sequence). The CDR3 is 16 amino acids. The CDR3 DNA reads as TGTGCCAGCAGCCTCATGGGACTAGCGGGCTACAATGAGCAGTTCTTC. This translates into CASSLMGLAGYNEQFF.